This T cell receptor (beta chain) was profiled in a study of blood T cells in healthy people across ages. This clonotype was detected only a few times. Alongside a J-beta primer mix, a sample-barcoded 5' primer served in a second PCR lasting about 7 to 12 cycles. The authors tagged each cDNA molecule using a template-switch adaptor with 12 random nucleotides. TCRdb re-analysed the 5' RACE reads in MiXCR, keeping a single row per CDR3 protein. The profile shows 650,000 to 1,000,000 distinct CDR3 sequences, about 34% of them singletons. The V segment lost 5 bases and the J segment 0 bases; nucleotides outside the gene matches: 4. CDR3 length: 15 amino acids. Germline V lookup: CDR1 MGHRA, CDR2 YSYEKL. At least 6 million PBMCs were isolated per sample. A minimum of 6 micrograms of total RNA was extracted per sample.

The specimen was blood. The TCR sequence derives from a man aged 18 to 29 in good health. The rearrangement joins TRBV4-1 to TRBJ2-1; 7 positions match TRBD2. For the CDR3, the DNA is TGCGCCAGCAGCAATAGCGGGCCCTCCTACAATGAGCAGTTCTTC. It yields the protein CASSNSGPSYNEQFF.